This T cell receptor beta chain was recovered during a study of shared clonotypes between healthy human individuals. With regard to this clone: No antigen is known for it.

In the naive CD8 group, cells lacked CD45RO and were positively selected for CCR7, so terminally differentiated effector memory CD45RA+ cells were left out. Original processing methods: Filtering differed because ImmunoSEQ produced junction-only sequences that carried no quality scores. Measured with immunoSEQ multiplex PCR; TCRdb has only the in-frame clones, and not every one. For V, J and clone size, that table is used; D and trimming come from the DNA. The sample yields about 2.2 million clones, 85% to 95% seen once. Broader study findings: At large depth, rarefaction still showed sorted-subset sequencing to be incomplete.

V trimming: 4 bases; J trimming: 8 bases; junction bases outside the gene matches: 8. The CDR3 is made up of 15 amino acids. Germline CDR1 is SGDLS and CDR2 is YYNGEE. The TCR was taken from a man aged 18 to 30 in good health. Some clones in this sample may be carry-over from other donors' samples. The V and J genes are TRBV9 and TRBJ2-1, with 11 bases matching TRBD2. The sequenced sample was naive CD8+ T cells from PBMCs. The chain's CDR3 is CASSPGGSGRDEQFF. The DNA for the CDR3 is TGTGCCAGCAGCCCCGGAGGTAGCGGGAGGGATGAGCAGTTCTTC.